The 29 T cell receptor beta chains reported below all come from one sample, sequenced in a study of T-cell memory formation after mild COVID-19. One entry per CDR3 protein results from TCRdb running MiXCR on the 5' RACE reads. Here the sample spans hundreds of thousands of distinct CDR3 sequences, 28% being singletons. Sequenced sample: PBMCs or a T cell subset sorted from them (not recorded which). The receptor source for this set is an adult woman who had mild COVID-19 (a few samples of this study predate the infection). Cell type and time point are not known.

This clonotype was counted a few times. V and J are TRBV11-2 and TRBJ1-2; D is ambiguous. CDR1 is SGHAT and CDR2 is FQNNGV in the germline V gene. The V end lost 6 bases, the J end lost 4 bases, and 18 bases lay between the germline ends. The CDR3 is 15 residues long. The CDR3 DNA reads TGTGCCAGCAGTTTTTCAGATGCCGGTAGCTATGGCTACACCTTC. Amino acid sequence: CASSFSDAGSYGYTF.

Only a few counts were recorded for this clonotype. The rearrangement uses TRBV30 and TRBJ2-7, with D tentatively TRBD1 (7 bases). The CDR3 runs 13 residues. Trimming cost V 7 bases and J 7 bases, with 20 bases left between them. Germline values: CDR1 GTSNPN, CDR2 SVGIG (reference sequence). CDR3 sequence (DNA): TGTGCCTCCACTGAAACCGCAGGGGGGGAGCAGTACTTC. It specifies CASTETAGGEQYF.

V and J are TRBV19 and TRBJ2-7, with 7 bases identical to TRBD1. The CDR3 loop spans 15 amino acids. Germline V CDR1 and CDR2: LNHDA, SQIVND (reference sequence). V shed 8 bases and J 0 bases; nucleotides not matched to a gene: 10. CDR3 protein: CASGPGQTLSYEQYF. CDR3 sequence (DNA): TGTGCCAGTGGCCCGGGACAGACGCTCTCCTACGAGCAGTACTTC.

The J gene is TRBJ2-5, the V gene TRBV7-3, with 7 bases lining up with TRBD1. Trimming cost V 2 bases and J 3 bases; bases outside gene matches: 3. In germline, CDR1 is SGHTA, CDR2 FQGTGA. The CDR3 consists of 14 residues. In nucleotides, the CDR3 is TGTGCCAGCAGCTTAGCCGGACAGGAAGAGACCCAGTACTTC. This sequence encodes CASSLAGQEETQYF.

The V gene is TRBV30, the J gene TRBJ2-1; maybe TRBD2 (5 bases). This CDR3 has 14 amino acids. In germline, CDR1 is GTSNPN, CDR2 SVGIG (reference sequence). Trimming left V 2 bases short and J 12 bases short, with 20 bases between. This CDR3 is CAWSSYPGIQSQFF. The CDR3 DNA sequence: TGTGCCTGGAGTTCCTACCCGGGGATTCAGTCGCAGTTCTTC.

This clonotype was counted between two and nine times. This chain joins TRBV5-1 and TRBJ1-1, with 8 bases aligning to TRBD1. Looked up from germline, CDR1 is SGHRS and CDR2 is YFSETQ. This CDR3 is built from 15 residues. The V and J ends lost 4 bases and 5 bases, in that order; junction bases with no gene match: 10. The CDR3 reads CASSPQGARGTEAFF. The CDR3 bases are TGCGCCAGCAGCCCGCAGGGGGCGCGGGGGACTGAAGCTTTCTTT.

The chain has TRBV12-3 or TRBV12-4 and TRBJ1-5, with D maybe TRBD1 (6 bases). V was shortened by 6 bases and J by 5 bases, with 17 bases between the two germline ends. There are 15 residues in the CDR3. CDR3 in DNA: TGTGCCAGCAGCCCAGGGGCACAGATTGATCAGCCCCAGCATTTT. Translating it yields CASSPGAQIDQPQHF.

This clonotype has only a few counts. The V and J genes are TRBV15 and TRBJ2-5; D may be TRBD1 (5 bases). From germline, CDR1 is LNHNV and CDR2 YYDKDF (reference sequence). The CDR3 spans 13 residues. Trimming stripped 8 bases from V and 1 base from J, with 11 bases between. The CDR3 sequence is CATGNRSQETQYF. In DNA form, the CDR3 reads TGTGCCACCGGTAACAGGTCCCAAGAGACCCAGTACTTC.

The table lists this clonotype with a few counts. The rearrangement links TRBV24-1 to TRBJ2-3; no reliable D call. The CDR3 sequence is 14 residues long. Trimming took 4 bases from V and 0 from J, leaving 7 bases between them. Germline V lookup: CDR1 KGHDR, CDR2 SFDVKD. The CDR3 region is CATSDPTSTDTQYF. The CDR3 nucleotides read TGTGCCACCAGTGACCCTACAAGCACAGATACGCAGTATTTT.

The V and J genes are TRBV5-6 and TRBJ2-1; D may be TRBD1 (7 bases). The germline CDR1 and CDR2 sequences are SGHDT and YYEEEE. Trimming removed 4 bases at V and 8 bases at J, with 22 bases between. This CDR3 contains 16 residues. The CDR3 region has the DNA TGTGCCAGCAGCCCAAGGCTAGCAGGGGGGTTCGATGAGCAGTTCTTC. Its protein is CASSPRLAGGFDEQFF.

This clonotype was detected a few times. V gene TRBV7-9 combines with J gene TRBJ2-1; 9 nucleotides line up with TRBD2. Germline CDR1 SEHNR, CDR2 FQNEAQ (reference sequence). V was pared by 3 bases and J by 6 bases, with 3 bases of the junction left unmatched. The CDR3 consists of 14 residues. The CDR3 loop reads CASSFRGRGNEQFF. The DNA for the CDR3 is TGTGCCAGCAGCTTTCGCGGGAGGGGCAATGAGCAGTTCTTC. Combining the CDR3 with reference TRBV7-9 and TRBJ2-1 gives the whole variable domain DTGVSQNPRHKITKRGQNVTFRCDPISEHNRLYWYRQTLGQGPEFLTYFQNEAQLEKSRLLSDRFSAERPKGSFSTLEIQRTEQGDSAMYLCASSFRGRGNEQFFGPGTRLTVL.

This clonotype was counted a few times. The chain carries TRBV13 and TRBJ2-1; a weak D match, TRBD1 (6 bases). In germline, CDR1 is PRHDT, CDR2 FYEKMQ (reference sequence). This CDR3 comprises 12 residues. Trimming pared 5 bases from V and 12 bases from J, leaving 14 bases between. CDR3 nucleotides: TGTGCCAGCAGCCAGGGTTGGGGGCGGCAGTTCTTC. It yields the protein CASSQGWGRQFF.

The rearrangement uses TRBV7-9 and TRBJ1-1; 7 positions match TRBD1. Germline trimming cut 6 bases from V and 4 bases from J; bases unmatched to any gene: 5. The germline V gene has CDR1 SEHNR and CDR2 FQNEAQ (reference sequence). This CDR3 contains 13 residues. The CDR3 region has the DNA TGTGCCAGCAGGAACAGGGGATTCACTGAAGCTTTCTTT. Protein: CASRNRGFTEAFF. The full variable domain, in which reference TRBV7-9 and TRBJ1-1 provide the parts outside the CDR3, is DTGVSQNPRHKITKRGQNVTFRCDPISEHNRLYWYRQTLGQGPEFLTYFQNEAQLEKSRLLSDRFSAERPKGSFSTLEIQRTEQGDSAMYLCASRNRGFTEAFFGQGTRLTVV.

This chain connects TRBV7-7 to TRBJ2-5; 12 bases align to TRBD2. The CDR3 length is 15 residues. Germline CDR1 reads SSHAT; CDR2 reads FNYEAQ (reference sequence). The CDR3 loop is CASVSLAGGRETQYF. CDR3 nucleotide sequence: TGTGCTAGCGTATCACTAGCGGGAGGTAGAGAGACCCAGTACTTC. The variable domain in full, with the rest retrieved from reference TRBV7-7 and TRBJ2-5, is GAGVSQSPRYKVTKRGQDVTLRCDPISSHATLYWYQQALGQGPEFLTYFNYEAQPDKSGLPSDRFSAERPEGSISTLTIQRTEQRDSAMYRCASVSLAGGRETQYFGPGTRLLVL.

The rearrangement uses TRBV2 and TRBJ2-3; 8 positions agree with TRBD2. Germline CDR1 reads SNHLY; CDR2 reads FYNNEI. The CDR3 covers 13 residues. J gave up 2 bases and V 11 bases, and 6 bases lay outside the gene matches. The CDR3 sequence is CAGSGASTDTQYF. The CDR3 DNA is TGTGCCGGTAGCGGGGCCTCCACAGATACGCAGTATTTT.

This clonotype was seen once. The chain has TRBV6-6 and TRBJ2-3, with 8 nucleotides matching TRBD2. CDR1 is MNHNY, CDR2 SVGAGI, per germline (reference sequence). The V segment lost 7 bases and the J segment 4 bases; nucleotides outside the gene matches: 10. This CDR3 contains 15 residues. CDR3 sequence: CASKSHGGAADTQYF. The CDR3 DNA is TGTGCCAGCAAATCTCACGGGGGGGCCGCAGATACGCAGTATTTT.

CDR3 amino acids: CASSLDRGGQPQHF. The CDR3 DNA sequence: TGTGCCAGCAGCTTAGACAGGGGAGGCCAGCCCCAGCATTTT. The chain employs TRBV7-9 and TRBJ1-5; 7 bases map to TRBD1. Germline V lookup: CDR1 SEHNR, CDR2 FQNEAQ (reference sequence). With V trimmed by 1 base and J by 7 bases, 4 bases remained unmatched. The CDR3 loop spans 14 amino acids.

This clonotype showed up just a few times. V and J are TRBV20-1 and TRBJ2-1, with TRBD2 identical over 9 bases. With 0 bases clipped from V and 2 bases from J, the junction kept 2 bases outside the gene matches. The CDR3 contains 15 residues. Germline V gene sequence: CDR1 DFQATT, CDR2 SNEGSKA (reference sequence). CDR3 nucleotides: TGCAGTGCTAGAGATCCTAGCGGGACCTACAATGAGCAGTTCTTC. It specifies CSARDPSGTYNEQFF.

The chain employs TRBV29-1 and TRBJ1-6, with D tentatively TRBD1 (5 bases). The CDR3 is made up of 15 amino acids. Trimming removed 6 bases at V and 7 bases at J, with 19 bases between. Germline assignment: CDR1 SQVTM and CDR2 ANQGSEA. This CDR3 reads CSVPETGPGNSPLHF. In DNA form, the CDR3 reads TGCAGCGTGCCGGAGACGGGACCTGGGAATTCACCCCTCCACTTT. Based on the CDR3 plus reference TRBV29-1 and TRBJ1-6, the full variable domain is SAVISQKPSRDICQRGTSLTIQCQVDSQVTMMFWYRQQPGQSLTLIATANQGSEATYESGFVIDKFPISRPNLTFSTLTVSNMSPEDSSIYLCSVPETGPGNSPLHFGNGTRLTVT.

This rearrangement joins TRBV5-1 to TRBJ2-7; 10 nucleotides align to TRBD2. CDR1 is SGHRS, CDR2 YFSETQ, per germline. The CDR3 length is 15 residues. Trimming at V came to 4 bases and at J to 3 bases, leaving 7 bases not matched to a gene. The CDR3 DNA sequence: TGCGCCAGCAGCCCGGTAGCGGGGGGATACTACGAGCAGTACTTC. Translating it yields CASSPVAGGYYEQYF. The whole variable domain, filled in from reference TRBV5-1 and TRBJ2-7, reads KAGVTQTPRYLIKTRGQQVTLSCSPISGHRSVSWYQQTPGQGLQFLFEYFSETQRNKGNFPGRFSGRQFSNSRSEMNVSTLELGDSALYLCASSPVAGGYYEQYFGPGTRLTVT.

Many counts were recorded for this clonotype. The chain is built from TRBV5-1 and TRBJ2-1; 7 positions agree with TRBD2. Germline CDR1 and CDR2: SGHRS and YFSETQ. The CDR3 is 21 amino acids. J gave up 2 bases and V 4 bases, and 24 bases lay outside the gene matches. The CDR3: CASSIRPSSGVRMRTYNEQFF. The CDR3 DNA reads as TGCGCCAGCAGCATACGGCCGTCGAGCGGGGTAAGAATGAGAACCTACAATGAGCAGTTCTTC.

There are a few counts of this clonotype. This chain uses TRBV7-9 with TRBJ2-5; 9 nucleotides match TRBD1. Germline V lookup: CDR1 SEHNR, CDR2 FQNEAQ (reference sequence). There are 14 residues in the CDR3. After removal of 3 bases from V and 5 bases from J, the junction contained 4 bases not matched to a gene. The CDR3 nucleotides read TGTGCCAGCAGCTTGGACAGGGGTGGGGAGACCCAGTACTTC. Translation gives CASSLDRGGETQYF.

This sequence joins TRBV18 and TRBJ2-5; D gene unclear. The germline gives CDR1 KGHSH, CDR2 LQKENI. The CDR3 runs to 13 residues. V gave up 4 bases and J gave up 3 bases, with 9 bases separating them. The CDR3: CASSLGIEETQYF. CDR3 DNA: TGTGCCAGCTCACTAGGGATTGAAGAGACCCAGTACTTC.

This clonotype was seen a handful of times. V gene TRBV9 combines with J gene TRBJ2-1, with D tentatively TRBD2 (6 bases). Trimming took off 0 bases at V and 8 bases at J, with 21 bases between the two ends. This CDR3 comprises 17 residues. The germline V gene encodes CDR1 SGDLS and CDR2 YYNGEE. CDR3 region: CASSVGRGRGLIHEQFF. The CDR3 nucleotides are TGTGCCAGCAGCGTAGGACGGGGCCGGGGGTTGATCCATGAGCAGTTCTTC.

This rearrangement joins TRBV20-1 to TRBJ2-3; a possible D gene is TRBD2 (6 bases). Germline V gene data show CDR1 as DFQATT and CDR2 as SNEGSKA (reference sequence). Trimming took 0 bases from V and 7 from J, leaving 17 bases between them. This CDR3 contains 15 residues. CDR3 in amino acids: CSARDARTIANTQYF. The CDR3, as DNA: TGCAGTGCTAGAGATGCTCGGACTATAGCCAATACGCAGTATTTT.

This clonotype came up a few times. The rearrangement joins TRBV29-1 to TRBJ1-2; TRBD1 might be the D (5 bases). The CDR3 runs to 12 residues. V lost 1 base, J lost 4 bases, and 7 bases lay in between. Germline V gene lookup returns CDR1 SQVTM and CDR2 ANQGSEA. The CDR3 loop reads CSVEAGAYGYTF. Written as DNA, the CDR3 is TGCAGCGTTGAAGCCGGGGCCTATGGCTACACCTTC.

The rearrangement links TRBV7-6 to TRBJ2-7; the D gene is possibly TRBD2 (6 bases). Trimming shortened V by 3 bases and J by 1 base, and 13 bases separated the two germline ends. The length of the CDR3 is 15 residues. Germline values: CDR1 SGHVS, CDR2 FNYEAQ. In DNA form, the CDR3 reads TGTGCCAGCAGCTTTGGGGACTTAGCATCCTACGAGCAGTACTTC. As protein: CASSFGDLASYEQYF.

This rearrangement joins TRBV7-6 to TRBJ2-2, with a weak D call TRBD1 (6 bases). This CDR3 region has 14 residues. Germline loops: CDR1 SGHVS, CDR2 FNYEAQ. Deletions cut 3 bases from V and 4 bases from J, with 9 bases between. The CDR3 protein is CASSLGQTTGELFF. The CDR3 coding sequence is TGTGCCAGCAGCTTGGGACAAACCACCGGGGAGCTGTTTTTT.

This chain connects TRBV12-3 or TRBV12-4 to TRBJ2-7; possibly TRBD1 for D (5 bases). The V gene lost 10 bases and the J gene lost 0 bases, with 13 bases spanning the gap. The CDR3 has 13 residues. The CDR3 sequence: CATSDIRSYEQYF. The CDR3 DNA is TGTGCCACCTCGGACATTCGCTCCTACGAGCAGTACTTC.